This TCR beta chain was documented in a study of regulatory T cells in long-lasting Graves disease. Comments on this clonotype: Its antigen is still unknown.

Overall study results and limits: A greater number of public clonotypes (approximately 2,500) was shared by persistent patients than by new patients (about 880). Among samples with persistent disease, TRBV28, TRBJ1-2 and TRBJ2-5 were favored.

Time point here: newly diagnosed GD, antithyroid drugs for less than 3 months. RNA isolated from PBMCs was used to make the TCR library. The CDR3 covers 12 residues. The ends were cut back, 8 bases at V and 6 bases at J, with 13 bases in the middle. Germline V lookup: CDR1 SEHNR, CDR2 FQNEAQ (reference sequence). CDR3-region Arm-PCR and iRepertoire HTBI primers produced the TCR beta libraries. TCRdb reprocessed the multiplex PCR reads with MiXCR, giving one entry per CDR3 protein. The data contain roughly 420,000 distinct CDR3 sequences, around 15% of them singletons. The same sample was also studied in work on T cells in Graves' hyperthyroidism and ophthalmopathy. As that report states: During a first-round RT-PCR of the TCR CDR3, the HTBI primer set was used. A model using 13 V-J features told ophthalmopathy apart from stable hyperthyroidism.

This receptor was identified in a woman in her 30s with Graves disease. The chain carries TRBV7-9 and TRBJ2-5; tentatively, D is TRBD1 (5 bases). The material was peripheral blood mononuclear cells (PBMCs), obtained at new diagnosis, from a patient treated with antithyroid drugs. The DNA of the CDR3 is TGTGCCAGCGGGGCGCAGGGAAAGACCCAGTACTTC. Its translation is CASGAQGKTQYF.